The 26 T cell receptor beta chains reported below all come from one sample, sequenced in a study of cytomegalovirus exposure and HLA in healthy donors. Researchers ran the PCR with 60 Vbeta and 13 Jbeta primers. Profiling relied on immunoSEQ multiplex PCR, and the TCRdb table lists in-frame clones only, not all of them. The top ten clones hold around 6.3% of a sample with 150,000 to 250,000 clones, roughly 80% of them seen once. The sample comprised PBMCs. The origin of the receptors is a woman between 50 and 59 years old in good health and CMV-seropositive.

CDR3 in DNA: TGTGCCAGCAGCTTGCCTCCGGGACTAGCGGGCTCTGGGGCCAACGTCCTGACTTTC. This encodes CASSLPPGLAGSGANVLTF. This rearrangement joins TRBV5-5 to TRBJ2-6, with TRBD2 matching 12 bases. The CDR3 consists of 19 residues. In germline, CDR1 is SGHKS, CDR2 YYEKEE (reference sequence). V was clipped by 1 base and J by 0 bases; unmatched bases: 5.

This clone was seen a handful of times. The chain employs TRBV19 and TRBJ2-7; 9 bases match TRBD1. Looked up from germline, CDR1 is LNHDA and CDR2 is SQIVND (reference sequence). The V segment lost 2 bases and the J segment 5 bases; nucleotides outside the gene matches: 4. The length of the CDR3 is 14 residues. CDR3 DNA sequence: TGTGCCAGTAGTATACTGGACAGGGGCAACGAGCAGTACTTC. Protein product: CASSILDRGNEQYF.

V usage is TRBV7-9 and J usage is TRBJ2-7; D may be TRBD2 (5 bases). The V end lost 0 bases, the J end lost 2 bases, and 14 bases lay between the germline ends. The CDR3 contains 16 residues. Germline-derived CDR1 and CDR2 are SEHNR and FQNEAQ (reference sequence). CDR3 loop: CASSLARAGPPYEQYF. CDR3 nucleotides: TGTGCCAGCAGCTTAGCGCGGGCAGGCCCCCCCTACGAGCAGTACTTC.

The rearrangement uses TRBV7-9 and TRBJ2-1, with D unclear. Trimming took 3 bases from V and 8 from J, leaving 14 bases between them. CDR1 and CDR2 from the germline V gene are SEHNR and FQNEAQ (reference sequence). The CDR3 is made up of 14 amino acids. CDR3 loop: CASSFDGPPDEQFF. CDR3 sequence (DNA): TGTGCCAGCAGCTTCGATGGGCCTCCCGATGAGCAGTTCTTC.

CDR3: CASSRDRVGEQYF. As DNA, the CDR3 is TGTGCCAGCAGCCGGGACAGGGTTGGAGAGCAGTACTTC. The chain is built from TRBV7-3 and TRBJ2-7, with 9 nucleotides matching TRBD1. The CDR3 extends over 13 amino acids. Unmatched junction bases numbered 6, after V lost 5 bases and J lost 7 bases. Per germline, CDR1 SGHTA and CDR2 FQGTGA.

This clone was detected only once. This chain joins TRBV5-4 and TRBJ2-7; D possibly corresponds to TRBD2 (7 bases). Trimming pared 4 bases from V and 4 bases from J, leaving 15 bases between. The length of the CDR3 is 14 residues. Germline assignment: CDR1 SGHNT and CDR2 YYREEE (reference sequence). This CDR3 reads CASSLIGGGYEQYF. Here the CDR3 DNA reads TGTGCCAGCAGCCTCATAGGGGGGGGGTACGAGCAGTACTTC.

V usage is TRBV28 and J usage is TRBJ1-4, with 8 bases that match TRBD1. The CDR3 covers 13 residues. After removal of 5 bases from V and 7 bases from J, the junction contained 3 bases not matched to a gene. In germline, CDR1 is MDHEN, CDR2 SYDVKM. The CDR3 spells CASSRTGGEKLFF. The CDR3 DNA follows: TGTGCCAGCAGTAGAACAGGGGGTGAAAAACTGTTTTTT.

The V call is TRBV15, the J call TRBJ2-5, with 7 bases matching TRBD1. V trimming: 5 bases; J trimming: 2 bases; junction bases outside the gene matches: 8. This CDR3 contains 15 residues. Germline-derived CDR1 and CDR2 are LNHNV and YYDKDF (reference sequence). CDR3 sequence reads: CATSPRGQAQETQYF. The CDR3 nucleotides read TGTGCCACCAGCCCACGTGGACAGGCTCAAGAGACCCAGTACTTC.

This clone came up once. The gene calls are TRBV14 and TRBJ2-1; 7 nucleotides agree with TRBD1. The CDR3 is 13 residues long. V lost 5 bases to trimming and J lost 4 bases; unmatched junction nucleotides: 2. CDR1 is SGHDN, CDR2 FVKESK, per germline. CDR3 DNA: TGTGCCAGCAGCTTGGACAGGTACAATGAGCAGTTCTTC. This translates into CASSLDRYNEQFF.

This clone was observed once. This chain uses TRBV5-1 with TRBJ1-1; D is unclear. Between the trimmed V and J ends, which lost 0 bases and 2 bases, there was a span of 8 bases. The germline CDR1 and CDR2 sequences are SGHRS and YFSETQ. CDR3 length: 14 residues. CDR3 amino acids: CASSLVPDNTEAFF. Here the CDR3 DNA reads TGCGCCAGCAGCTTGGTCCCAGATAACACTGAAGCTTTCTTT.

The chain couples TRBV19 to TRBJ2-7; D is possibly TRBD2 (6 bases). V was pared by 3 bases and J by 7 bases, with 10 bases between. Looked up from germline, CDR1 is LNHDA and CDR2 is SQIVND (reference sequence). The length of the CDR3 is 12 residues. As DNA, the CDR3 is TGTGCCAGTAGTATTTCGCGGGGTGAGCAGTACTTC. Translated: CASSISRGEQYF. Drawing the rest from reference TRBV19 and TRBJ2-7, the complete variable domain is DGGITQSPKYLFRKEGQNVTLSCEQNLNHDAMYWYRQDPGQGLRLIYYSQIVNDFQKGDIAEGYSVSREKKESFPLTVTSAQKNPTAFYLCASSISRGEQYFGPGTRLTVT.

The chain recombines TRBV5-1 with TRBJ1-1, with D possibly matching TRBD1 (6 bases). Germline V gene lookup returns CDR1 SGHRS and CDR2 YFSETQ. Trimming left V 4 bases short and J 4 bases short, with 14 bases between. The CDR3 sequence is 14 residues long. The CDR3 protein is CASSQGAQGTEAFF. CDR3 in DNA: TGCGCCAGCAGCCAGGGCGCACAGGGCACTGAAGCTTTCTTT.

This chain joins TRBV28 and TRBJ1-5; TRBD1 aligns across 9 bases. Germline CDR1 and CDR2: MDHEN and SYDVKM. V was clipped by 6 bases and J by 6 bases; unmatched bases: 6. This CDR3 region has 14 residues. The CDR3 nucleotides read TGTGCCAGCAGCTCCGGGACAGGGATTCAGCCCCAGCATTTT. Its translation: CASSSGTGIQPQHF.

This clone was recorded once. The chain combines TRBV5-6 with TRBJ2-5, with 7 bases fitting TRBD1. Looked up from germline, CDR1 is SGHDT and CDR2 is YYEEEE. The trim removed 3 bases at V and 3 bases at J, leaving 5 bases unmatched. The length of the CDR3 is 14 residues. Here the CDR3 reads CASSYGTAKETQYF. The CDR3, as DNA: TGTGCCAGCAGCTACGGGACAGCTAAAGAGACCCAGTACTTC.

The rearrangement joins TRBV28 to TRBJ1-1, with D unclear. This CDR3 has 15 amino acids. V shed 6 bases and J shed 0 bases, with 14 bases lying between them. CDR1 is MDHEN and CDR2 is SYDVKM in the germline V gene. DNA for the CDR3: TGTGCCAGCAGCCCGGGAGGCAGACTGAACACTGAAGCTTTCTTT. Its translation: CASSPGGRLNTEAFF.

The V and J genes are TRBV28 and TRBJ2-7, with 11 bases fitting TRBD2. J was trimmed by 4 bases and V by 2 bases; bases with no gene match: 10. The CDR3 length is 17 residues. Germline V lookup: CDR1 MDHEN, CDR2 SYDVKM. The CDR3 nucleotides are TGTGCCAGCAGTTTAATCGGTTTAGGGACTAGCGGATACGAGCAGTACTTC. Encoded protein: CASSLIGLGTSGYEQYF.

CDR3 in DNA: TGTGCCAGCAGCTTGGCCGGGACAGGGGGTGAAGCTTTCTTT. Encoded protein: CASSLAGTGGEAFF. The chain has TRBV7-3 and TRBJ1-1, with 11 bases identical to TRBD1. Looked up from germline, CDR1 is SGHTA and CDR2 is FQGTGA. With 3 bases clipped from V and 7 bases from J, the junction kept 4 bases outside the gene matches. There are 14 residues in the CDR3.

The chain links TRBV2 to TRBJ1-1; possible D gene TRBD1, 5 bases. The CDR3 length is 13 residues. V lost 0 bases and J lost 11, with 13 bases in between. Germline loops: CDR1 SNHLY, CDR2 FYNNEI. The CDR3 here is CASSEAGAGDAFF. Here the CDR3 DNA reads TGTGCCAGCAGTGAAGCGGGAGCGGGGGACGCTTTCTTT.

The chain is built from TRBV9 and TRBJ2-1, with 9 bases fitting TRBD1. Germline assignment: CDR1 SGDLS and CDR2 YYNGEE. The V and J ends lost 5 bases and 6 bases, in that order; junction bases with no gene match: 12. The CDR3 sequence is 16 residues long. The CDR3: CASSEGPGQGRNEQFF. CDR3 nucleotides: TGTGCCAGCAGTGAGGGACCGGGACAGGGACGCAATGAGCAGTTCTTC. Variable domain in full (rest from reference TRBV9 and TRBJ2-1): DSGVTQTPKHLITATGQRVTLRCSPRSGDLSVYWYQQSLDQGLQFLIQYYNGEERAKGNILERFSAQQFPDLHSELNLSSLELGDSALYFCASSEGPGQGRNEQFFGPGTRLTVL.

CDR3 sequence: CAISESNRAEAFF. The CDR3 nucleotides are TGTGCCATCAGTGAGTCGAACAGGGCTGAAGCTTTCTTT. The V and J genes are TRBV10-3 and TRBJ1-1, with D perhaps TRBD1 (6 bases). Trimming took 0 bases from V and 6 from J, leaving 8 bases between them. This CDR3 is 13 amino acids long. Germline-derived CDR1 and CDR2 are ENHRY and SYGVKD.

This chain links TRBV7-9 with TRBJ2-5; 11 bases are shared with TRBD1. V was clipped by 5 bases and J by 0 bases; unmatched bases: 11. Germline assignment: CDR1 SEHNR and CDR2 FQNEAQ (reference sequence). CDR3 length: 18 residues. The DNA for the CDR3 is TGTGCCAGCAGCCTCGGACAGGGGGCGACGGAGTACCAAGAGACCCAGTACTTC. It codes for CASSLGQGATEYQETQYF.

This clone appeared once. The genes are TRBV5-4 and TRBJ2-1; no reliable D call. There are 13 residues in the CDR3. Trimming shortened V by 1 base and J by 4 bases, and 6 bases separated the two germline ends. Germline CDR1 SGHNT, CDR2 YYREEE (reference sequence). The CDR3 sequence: CASSLSRYNEQFF. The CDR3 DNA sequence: TGTGCCAGCAGCTTGTCCCGGTACAATGAGCAGTTCTTC.

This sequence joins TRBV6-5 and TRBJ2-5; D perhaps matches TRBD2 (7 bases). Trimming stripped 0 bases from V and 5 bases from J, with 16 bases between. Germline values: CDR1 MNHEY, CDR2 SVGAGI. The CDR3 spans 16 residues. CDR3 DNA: TGTGCCAGCAGTTACTCGCTGTCGGGGGGCCAGGAGACCCAGTACTTC. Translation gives CASSYSLSGGQETQYF.

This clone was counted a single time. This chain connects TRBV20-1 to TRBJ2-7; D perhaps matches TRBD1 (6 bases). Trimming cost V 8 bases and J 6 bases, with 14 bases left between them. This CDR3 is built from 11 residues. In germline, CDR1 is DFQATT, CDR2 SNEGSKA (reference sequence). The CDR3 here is CSSYRVGEQYF. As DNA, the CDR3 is TGCAGTTCATACAGGGTGGGCGAGCAGTACTTC.

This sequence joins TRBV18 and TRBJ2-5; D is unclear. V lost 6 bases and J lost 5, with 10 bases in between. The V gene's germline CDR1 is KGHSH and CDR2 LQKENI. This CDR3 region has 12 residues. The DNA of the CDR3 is TGTGCCAGCTCTCCCGGGTTGGAGACCCAGTACTTC. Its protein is CASSPGLETQYF.

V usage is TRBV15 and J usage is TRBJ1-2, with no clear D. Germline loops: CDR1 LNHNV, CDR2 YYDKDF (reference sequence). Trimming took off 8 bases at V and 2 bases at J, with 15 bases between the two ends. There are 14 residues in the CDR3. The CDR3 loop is CATGEGKMNYGYTF. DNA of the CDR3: TGTGCCACCGGGGAGGGAAAAATGAACTATGGCTACACCTTC.